What follows are 31 T cell receptor beta chains derived from one specimen sequenced in a study of blood T cell repertoires in COVID-19. Using immunoSEQ multiplex PCR, the repertoire was profiled, and TCRdb retains in-frame clones only, with some absent. The data contain 95,000 to 120,000 clones, over 75% of them singletons. The sequencing input was peripheral blood. The receptors stem from a human donor in a cohort sampled during active COVID-19.

This clone occurred a few times. The chain recombines TRBV2 with TRBJ1-3; no reliable D call. In germline, CDR1 is SNHLY, CDR2 FYNNEI. The V end was cut by 3 bases, the J end by 1 base, with 10 bases between. This CDR3 comprises 15 residues. The CDR3 spells CASSDQRRSGNTIYF. The CDR3 nucleotides are TGTGCCAGCAGTGACCAGAGGAGGTCTGGAAACACCATATATTTT.

The V gene is TRBV4-1, the J gene TRBJ2-7; weak D call: TRBD2 (6 bases). The ends were cut back, 5 bases at V and 1 base at J, with 15 bases in the middle. The CDR3 has 15 residues. Per the germline V gene, CDR1 is MGHRA and CDR2 is YSYEKL. CDR3 region: CASSARDFPSYEQYF. The CDR3 DNA is TGCGCCAGCAGCGCCCGGGACTTCCCATCCTACGAGCAGTACTTC.

This chain connects TRBV3-1 (or the pseudogene TRBV3-2) to TRBJ2-5; D possibly corresponds to TRBD1 (6 bases). The CDR3 sequence is 15 residues long. Germline V gives CDR1 LGHDT, CDR2 YNNKEL (reference sequence). V was cut by 4 bases and J by 3 bases, with 15 bases left in between. CDR3 loop: CASSPSPRTEETQYF. The CDR3, as DNA: TGTGCCAGCAGCCCCTCCCCCCGGACAGAAGAGACCCAGTACTTC.

In its sample, this clone was seen a few times. This chain uses TRBV2 with TRBJ2-7, with 8 bases that match TRBD1. The length of the CDR3 is 14 residues. Losses at the gene ends were 5 bases for V and 5 bases for J; bases not matched to a gene: 8. The germline V gene encodes CDR1 SNHLY and CDR2 FYNNEI. The CDR3 protein is CASSFPDREDEQYF. CDR3 nucleotide sequence: TGTGCCAGCAGTTTTCCGGACAGGGAGGACGAGCAGTACTTC.

This CDR3 reads CAISEQLAGGYNEQFF. CDR3 nucleotide sequence: TGTGCCATCAGTGAGCAGTTAGCGGGGGGGTACAATGAGCAGTTCTTC. The chain combines TRBV10-3 with TRBJ2-1, with 11 bases identical to TRBD2. Germline V gives CDR1 ENHRY, CDR2 SYGVKD. Trimming cost V 2 bases and J 4 bases; bases outside gene matches: 4. The CDR3 contains 16 residues.

This rearrangement joins TRBV5-4 to TRBJ2-3; 10 bases line up with TRBD2. V dropped 4 bases and J dropped 6; count of bases not matched to a gene: 11. Per germline, CDR1 SGHNT and CDR2 YYREEE (reference sequence). The CDR3 runs 16 residues. The CDR3, as DNA: TGTGCCAGCAGCCGACTGACTAGCGGGTCACGGGATACGCAGTATTTT. This codes for CASSRLTSGSRDTQYF.

The rearrangement uses TRBV18 and TRBJ1-1, with D possibly matching TRBD1 (6 bases). The CDR3 sequence is 16 residues long. Trimming took off 5 bases at V and 4 bases at J, with 20 bases between the two ends. Germline CDR1 reads KGHSH; CDR2 reads LQKENI. The CDR3 DNA follows: TGTGCCAGCTCAAGGATTGAAGGGGGACTAGGCACTGAAGCTTTCTTT. It yields the protein CASSRIEGGLGTEAFF.

V usage is TRBV30 and J usage is TRBJ1-5; 8 bases are a match to TRBD1. CDR1 and CDR2 from the germline V gene are GTSNPN and SVGIG (reference sequence). V lost 2 bases to trimming and J lost 1 base; unmatched junction nucleotides: 7. The CDR3 spans 16 residues. The CDR3 DNA reads TGTGCCTGGAGTACGGGGACAGGAGGCAGCAATCAGCCCCAGCATTTT. Translation: CAWSTGTGGSNQPQHF.

To note about this clone: The identical CDR3 is also encoded by other nucleotide sequences in the sample. CDR3 nucleotide sequence: TGTGCCAGCAGTGAACGGCAGGGCACTGAAGCTTTCTTT. Translated: CASSERQGTEAFF. This chain connects TRBV6-1 to TRBJ1-1, with D tentatively TRBD1 (5 bases). The V gene's germline CDR1 is MNHNS and CDR2 SASEGT. V was pared by 2 bases and J by 4 bases, with 8 bases between. The CDR3 length is 13 residues.

The V gene is TRBV11-2, the J gene TRBJ1-6, with D tentatively TRBD1 (6 bases). Germline CDR1 reads SGHAT; CDR2 reads FQNNGV. This CDR3 spans 16 amino acids. The V and J ends lost 1 base and 9 bases respectively, with 16 bases between them. The CDR3 sequence is CASSLVGGGAGSPLHF. The CDR3 DNA reads as TGTGCCAGCAGCTTAGTAGGAGGGGGGGCGGGTTCACCCCTCCACTTT. Supplemented by reference TRBV11-2 and TRBJ1-6, the full variable domain reads EAGVAQSPRYKIIEKRQSVAFWCNPISGHATLYWYQQILGQGPKLLIQFQNNGVVDDSQLPKDRFSAERLKGVDSTLKIQPAKLEDSAVYLCASSLVGGGAGSPLHFGNGTRLTVT.

V is TRBV2 and J is TRBJ2-1; D unclear. CDR1 and CDR2 from the germline V gene are SNHLY and FYNNEI. V was trimmed by 7 bases and J by 6 bases, leaving 10 bases between them. The length of the CDR3 is 12 residues. CDR3 bases: TGTGCCAGCACTACAGATTCCAATGAGCAGTTCTTC. It translates to CASTTDSNEQFF.

The CDR3 DNA reads as TGTGCCAGCACCCTAAGGACTAGCGGGACAACCTACAATGAGCAGTTCTTC. Its translation: CASTLRTSGTTYNEQFF. The chain has TRBV7-6 and TRBJ2-1; 12 bases map to TRBD2. With 7 bases clipped from V and 2 bases from J, the junction kept 9 bases outside the gene matches. The CDR3 loop spans 17 amino acids. The germline CDR1 and CDR2 sequences are SGHVS and FNYEAQ.

This sequence joins TRBV9 and TRBJ1-4; no clear D gene. Between the trimmed V and J ends, which lost 1 base and 0 bases, there was a span of 7 bases. The CDR3 covers 15 residues. Germline CDR1 SGDLS, CDR2 YYNGEE. The CDR3 is CASSVRETTNEKLFF. The CDR3 nucleotides read TGTGCCAGCAGCGTAAGGGAGACAACTAATGAAAAACTGTTTTTT.

The chain employs TRBV27 and TRBJ2-1; TRBD2 matches at 11 bases. Germline V gene sequence: CDR1 MNHEY, CDR2 SMNVEV (reference sequence). V dropped 5 bases and J dropped 9; count of bases not matched to a gene: 12. The CDR3 has 16 residues. The CDR3 DNA reads TGTGCCAGCAGTCCCTTAGCGGGAGGGGGGTTAAGTGAGCAGTTCTTC. Its protein is CASSPLAGGGLSEQFF.

The chain carries TRBV6-5 and TRBJ1-4; the D gene is possibly TRBD1 (5 bases). Per the germline V gene, CDR1 is MNHEY and CDR2 is SVGAGI. CDR3 length equals 15 residues. V lost 5 bases and J lost 3, with 13 bases in between. The CDR3 spells CASSPGGVSNEKLFF. CDR3 nucleotide sequence: TGTGCCAGCAGTCCGGGGGGGGTCTCTAATGAAAAACTGTTTTTT.

The chain joins TRBV27 to TRBJ2-3; the D gene is possibly TRBD1 (6 bases). The V end was cut by 2 bases, the J end by 0 bases, with 15 bases between. Germline values: CDR1 MNHEY, CDR2 SMNVEV (reference sequence). This CDR3 region has 17 residues. CDR3 nucleotides: TGTGCCAGCAGTTTAAGGCCAGGGACAACTAGCACAGATACGCAGTATTTT. It is translated as CASSLRPGTTSTDTQYF.

This rearrangement joins TRBV7-9 to TRBJ2-7; 8 bases align to TRBD2. Germline CDR1 is SEHNR and CDR2 is FQNEAQ (reference sequence). The CDR3 consists of 14 residues. V was pared by 4 bases and J by 0 bases, with 2 bases of the junction left unmatched. The CDR3 DNA reads TGTGCCAGCAGCTACCGGGGGGGCTCCTACGAGCAGTACTTC. Residues: CASSYRGGSYEQYF. Full variable domain (rest looked up from reference TRBV7-9 and TRBJ2-7): DTGVSQNPRHKITKRGQNVTFRCDPISEHNRLYWYRQTLGQGPEFLTYFQNEAQLEKSRLLSDRFSAERPKGSFSTLEIQRTEQGDSAMYLCASSYRGGSYEQYFGPGTRLTVT.

The chain employs TRBV10-2 and TRBJ2-5, with 14 bases aligning to TRBD2. The V gene end was trimmed by 6 bases and the J gene end by 5 bases; junction bases not matched to a gene: 11. The germline gives CDR1 WSHSY, CDR2 SAAADI. The CDR3 consists of 17 residues. Written as DNA, the CDR3 is TGCGCCAGCAGGACTAGCGGGGGGGACCCCCCTATCGAGACCCAGTACTTC. Its translation: CASRTSGGDPPIETQYF.

The chain uses TRBV7-8 and TRBJ2-3, with D possibly being TRBD1 (7 bases). Trimming took 3 bases from V and 5 from J, leaving 21 bases between them. The CDR3 has 17 amino acids. Germline-derived CDR1 and CDR2 are SGHVS and FQNEAQ. The CDR3 here is CASSLLQGTGEKDTQYF. The DNA of the CDR3 is TGTGCCAGCAGCTTGTTACAGGGGACGGGGGAGAAAGATACGCAGTATTTT.

This clone showed up just once. This chain links TRBV14 with TRBJ2-1, with 7 bases lining up with TRBD1. V lost 0 bases to trimming and J lost 0 bases; unmatched junction nucleotides: 14. The germline V gene encodes CDR1 SGHDN and CDR2 FVKESK. The CDR3 runs to 20 residues. In DNA, the CDR3 is TGTGCCAGCAGCCAAGATCCCAGGGGGAATCAACTAAACTCCTACAATGAGCAGTTCTTC. It codes for CASSQDPRGNQLNSYNEQFF.

The V gene is TRBV3-1 (or the pseudogene TRBV3-2), the J gene TRBJ2-6, with a tentative D call TRBD1 (5 bases). The CDR3 runs to 19 residues. Germline V CDR1 and CDR2: LGHDT, YNNKEL (reference sequence). V lost 4 bases and J 3 bases, leaving 22 bases between the germline ends. The CDR3 DNA is TGTGCCAGCAGCCTAGATCGTACCAGGGCAGCCGGTGGGGCCAACGTCCTGACTTTC. Translated: CASSLDRTRAAGGANVLTF.

This rearrangement joins TRBV24-1 to TRBJ2-2; TRBD1 agrees at 11 bases. V gave up 9 bases and J gave up 5 bases; unmatched junction bases: 4. The CDR3 contains 14 residues. Germline values: CDR1 KGHDR, CDR2 SFDVKD. CDR3: CATGGTGGTGELFF. The CDR3 DNA reads TGTGCCACCGGAGGGACAGGGGGGACCGGGGAGCTGTTTTTT.

The rearrangement uses TRBV21-1 and TRBJ2-3; TRBD1 reflects the table's D call only, with no check against the DNA. TRBV21-1 is a recognized pseudogene. The CDR3 spans 15 residues. CDR3 nucleotides: TGTGCCAGCAGCAGTAGACAGGGATTCACAGATACGCAGTATTTT. It specifies CASSSRQGFTDTQYF.

Notes on this clone: Mismatch with germline at one junction end may stem from a read error. The V call is TRBV7-7, the J call TRBJ2-2; maybe TRBD2 (7 bases). The length of the CDR3 is 16 residues. Germline V lookup: CDR1 SSHAT, CDR2 FNYEAQ (reference sequence). The CDR3 spells CASSLEAGASPGELFF. As DNA, the CDR3 is TGTGCTAGCAGCTTAGAGGCGGGGGCAAGCCCCGGGGAGCTGTTTTTT.

The chain recombines TRBV27 with TRBJ2-1; no firm D call. Per the germline V gene, CDR1 is MNHEY and CDR2 is SMNVEV (reference sequence). This CDR3 has 13 residues. Between the trimmed V and J ends, which lost 0 bases and 9 bases, there was a span of 9 bases. The DNA of the CDR3 is TGTGCCAGCAGTTTATCTTTGGGCTCTGAGCAGTTCTTC. It is translated as CASSLSLGSEQFF.

The sample holds one count of this clone. The chain employs TRBV27 and TRBJ1-5; maybe TRBD1 (5 bases). Trimming stripped 2 bases from V and 4 bases from J, with 15 bases between. The germline CDR1 and CDR2 sequences are MNHEY and SMNVEV (reference sequence). The CDR3 totals 16 residues. Here the CDR3 reads CASSLTPPRENQPQHF. DNA of the CDR3: TGTGCCAGCAGTTTAACCCCTCCCAGGGAAAATCAGCCCCAGCATTTT.

J is TRBJ2-5 and V is TRBV11-3, with 7 bases fitting TRBD2. The CDR3 loop spans 14 amino acids. Germline V gene lookup returns CDR1 SGHNT and CDR2 YENEEA. The V gene end was trimmed by 5 bases and the J gene end by 2 bases; junction bases not matched to a gene: 5. CDR3: CASSPGRGQETQYF. The CDR3 bases are TGTGCCAGCAGCCCGGGGAGGGGTCAAGAGACCCAGTACTTC.

In this sample, this clone turned up once. The CDR3 here is CASTLTGSGANVLTF. CDR3 sequence (DNA): TGTGCCAGCACCTTAACAGGCTCTGGGGCCAACGTCCTGACTTTC. V is TRBV28 and J is TRBJ2-6, with D possibly matching TRBD1 (5 bases). Germline CDR1 MDHEN, CDR2 SYDVKM. The CDR3 covers 15 residues. Trimming took 7 bases from V and 0 from J, leaving 10 bases between them.

V and J are TRBV5-1 and TRBJ1-5; D is unresolved. The V end lost 7 bases, the J end lost 0 bases, and 14 bases lay between the germline ends. This CDR3 is 15 amino acids long. Looked up from germline, CDR1 is SGHRS and CDR2 is YFSETQ. This CDR3 is CASREGGYSNQPQHF. The CDR3 coding sequence is TGCGCCAGCCGGGAGGGCGGTTATAGCAATCAGCCCCAGCATTTT.

The gene calls are TRBV6-1 and TRBJ1-3; 10 bases are shared with TRBD1. V lost 3 bases to trimming and J lost 0 bases; unmatched junction nucleotides: 2. Germline V gene data show CDR1 as MNHNS and CDR2 as SASEGT. The CDR3 runs 16 residues. CDR3 protein: CASSEGQGNSGNTIYF. In DNA, the CDR3 is TGTGCCAGCAGTGAGGGACAGGGGAACTCTGGAAACACCATATATTTT.

The CDR3 is CASSRPPEGEKLFF. The DNA of the CDR3 is TGCGCCAGCAGCCGACCCCCGGAGGGGGAAAAACTGTTTTTT. The chain uses TRBV4-1 and TRBJ1-4; D perhaps matches TRBD1 (5 bases). The germline V gene encodes CDR1 MGHRA and CDR2 YSYEKL. The ends were cut back, 4 bases at V and 8 bases at J, with 14 bases in the middle. The CDR3 length is 14 residues.